The 5 T cell receptor beta chains presented below share a single source sample, sequenced in a study of identical twins. TCRdb re-analysed the 5' RACE reads in MiXCR, keeping a single row per CDR3 protein. The sample holds 250,000 to 300,000 distinct CDR3 sequences, 8.5% to 9.5% seen once. These sequences were also reported in another study, on yellow fever vaccine responses in identical twins.

The sample taken for sequencing was CD8+ T cells sorted from blood. These receptors were taken from a woman under 30 in good health.

This clonotype was counted a few times. The genes are TRBV10-2 and TRBJ2-5; TRBD2 aligns across 10 bases. CDR1 is WSHSY, CDR2 SAAADI, per germline. The CDR3 has 17 residues. V was clipped by 7 bases and J by 0 bases; unmatched bases: 11. The CDR3 DNA reads TGCGCCAGCAAGTTGTCTAGCGGGGGCCGGTACCAAGAGACCCAGTACTTC. Protein product: CASKLSSGGRYQETQYF.

The chain joins TRBV27 to TRBJ2-7; 10 bases agree with TRBD2. After removal of 2 bases from V and 5 bases from J, the junction contained 6 bases not matched to a gene. The CDR3 sequence is 15 residues long. The germline gives CDR1 MNHEY, CDR2 SMNVEV (reference sequence). This CDR3 reads CASSLDSGRSHEQYF. The CDR3, as DNA: TGTGCCAGCAGTTTAGATAGCGGGAGGTCCCACGAGCAGTACTTC.

The V and J genes are TRBV15 and TRBJ2-6, with unresolved D. The CDR3 spans 18 residues. The V end was cut by 3 bases, the J end by 3 bases, with 18 bases between. The germline CDR1 and CDR2 sequences are LNHNV and YYDKDF (reference sequence). In nucleotides, the CDR3 is TGTGCCACCAGCAGTCTTCAATCCTCAACGGGTGGGGCCAACGTCCTGACTTTC. Its protein is CATSSLQSSTGGANVLTF.

For the CDR3, the DNA is TGTGCCAGCAGGGATCGGGACGGCCAAGAGACCCAGTACTTC. This codes for CASRDRDGQETQYF. The chain employs TRBV7-9 and TRBJ2-5; either TRBD1 or TRBD2 may fit D (5 bases each). The germline gives CDR1 SEHNR, CDR2 FQNEAQ (reference sequence). This CDR3 is built from 14 residues. The V end was cut by 6 bases, the J end by 1 base, with 12 bases between. The variable domain in full, completed from reference TRBV7-9 and TRBJ2-5, reads DTGVSQNPRHKITKRGQNVTFRCDPISEHNRLYWYRQTLGQGPEFLTYFQNEAQLEKSRLLSDRFSAERPKGSFSTLEIQRTEQGDSAMYLCASRDRDGQETQYFGPGTRLLVL.

This chain connects TRBV28 to TRBJ2-7; D is unresolved. V lost 4 bases and J 2 bases, leaving 15 bases between the germline ends. The CDR3 contains 15 residues. Germline V gene data show CDR1 as MDHEN and CDR2 as SYDVKM. CDR3 in amino acids: CASSSMLHTTYEQYF. The CDR3 DNA follows: TGTGCCAGCAGTTCCATGCTGCACACTACCTACGAGCAGTACTTC.